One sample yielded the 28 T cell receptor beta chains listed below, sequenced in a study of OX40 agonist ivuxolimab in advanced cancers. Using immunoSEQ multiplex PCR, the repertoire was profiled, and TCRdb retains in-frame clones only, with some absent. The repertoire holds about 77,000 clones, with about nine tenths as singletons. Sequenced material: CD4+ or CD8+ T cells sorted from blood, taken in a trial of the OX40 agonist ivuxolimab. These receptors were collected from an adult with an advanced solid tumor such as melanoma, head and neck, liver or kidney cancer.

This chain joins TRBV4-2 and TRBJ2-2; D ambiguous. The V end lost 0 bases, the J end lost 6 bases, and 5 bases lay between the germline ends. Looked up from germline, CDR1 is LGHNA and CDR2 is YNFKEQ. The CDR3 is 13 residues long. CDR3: CASSQERAGELFF. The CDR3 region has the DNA TGTGCCAGCAGCCAAGAAAGGGCCGGGGAGCTGTTTTTT.

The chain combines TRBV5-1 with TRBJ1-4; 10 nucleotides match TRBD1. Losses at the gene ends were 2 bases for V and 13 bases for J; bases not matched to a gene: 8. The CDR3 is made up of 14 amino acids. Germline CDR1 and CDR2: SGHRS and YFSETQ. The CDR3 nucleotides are TGCGCCAGCAGCTTTTCCGGGACAGGGGACGCACTGTTTTTT. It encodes CASSFSGTGDALFF.

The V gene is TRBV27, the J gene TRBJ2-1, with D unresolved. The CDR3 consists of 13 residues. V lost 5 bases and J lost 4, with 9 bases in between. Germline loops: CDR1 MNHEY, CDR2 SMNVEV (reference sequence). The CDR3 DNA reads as TGTGCCAGCAGTCCTCAATCGTACAATGAGCAGTTCTTC. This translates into CASSPQSYNEQFF.

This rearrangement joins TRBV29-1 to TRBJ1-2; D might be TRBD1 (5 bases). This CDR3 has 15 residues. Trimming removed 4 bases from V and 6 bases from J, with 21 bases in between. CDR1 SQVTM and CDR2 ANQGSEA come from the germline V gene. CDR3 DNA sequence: TGCAGCGTTGTTCTCAGGGCAAGGGTAGTGGATGGCTACACCTTC. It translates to CSVVLRARVVDGYTF.

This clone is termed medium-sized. The CDR3 sequence: CASTPVVAGNYGYTF. CDR3 sequence (DNA): TGTGCCAGTACCCCAGTAGTGGCAGGGAACTATGGCTACACCTTC. The rearrangement links TRBV19 to TRBJ1-2; D may be TRBD1 (5 bases). CDR1 and CDR2 from the germline V gene are LNHDA and SQIVND (reference sequence). The CDR3 runs to 15 residues. V was pared by 7 bases and J by 2 bases, with 17 bases between. Variable domain in full (rest from reference TRBV19 and TRBJ1-2): DGGITQSPKYLFRKEGQNVTLSCEQNLNHDAMYWYRQDPGQGLRLIYYSQIVNDFQKGDIAEGYSVSREKKESFPLTVTSAQKNPTAFYLCASTPVVAGNYGYTFGSGTRLTVV.

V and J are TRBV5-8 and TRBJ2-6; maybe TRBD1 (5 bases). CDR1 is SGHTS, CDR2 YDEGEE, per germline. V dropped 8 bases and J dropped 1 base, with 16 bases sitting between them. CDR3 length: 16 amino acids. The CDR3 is CARGVGLLSGANVLTF. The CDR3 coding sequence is TGTGCCAGAGGGGTCGGGCTCCTTTCTGGGGCCAACGTCCTGACTTTC.

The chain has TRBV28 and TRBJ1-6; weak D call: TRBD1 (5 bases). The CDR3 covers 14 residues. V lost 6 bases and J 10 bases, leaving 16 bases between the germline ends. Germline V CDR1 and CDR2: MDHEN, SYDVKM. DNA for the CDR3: TGTGCCAGCAGACGGGACCTATGGGGGTCACCCCTCCACTTT. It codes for CASRRDLWGSPLHF. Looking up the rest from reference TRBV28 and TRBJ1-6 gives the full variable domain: DVKVTQSSRYLVKRTGEKVFLECVQDMDHENMFWYRQDPGLGLRLIYFSYDVKMKEKGDIPEGYSVSREKKERFSLILESASTNQTSMYLCASRRDLWGSPLHFGNGTRLTVT.

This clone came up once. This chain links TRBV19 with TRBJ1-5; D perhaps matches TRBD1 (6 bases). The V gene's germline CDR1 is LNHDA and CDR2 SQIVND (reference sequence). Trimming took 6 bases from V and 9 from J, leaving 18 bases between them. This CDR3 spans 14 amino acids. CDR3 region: CASRADRSIGPQHF. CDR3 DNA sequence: TGTGCCAGTAGAGCGGACAGATCGATAGGGCCCCAGCATTTT.

The CDR3 region is CATSRAGQGQEKLFF. In DNA, the CDR3 is TGTGCCACCAGCAGAGCTGGACAGGGTCAGGAAAAACTGTTTTTT. This chain connects TRBV15 to TRBJ1-4; TRBD1 matches at 8 bases. Trimming cost V 1 base and J 8 bases; bases outside gene matches: 6. Germline V CDR1 and CDR2: LNHNV, YYDKDF (reference sequence). CDR3 length equals 15 residues.

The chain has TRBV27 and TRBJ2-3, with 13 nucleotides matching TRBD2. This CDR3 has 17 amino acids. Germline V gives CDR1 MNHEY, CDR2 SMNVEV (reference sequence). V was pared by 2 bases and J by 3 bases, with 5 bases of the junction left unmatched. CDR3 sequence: CASSLRWTSGSTDTQYF. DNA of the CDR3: TGTGCCAGCAGTTTACGATGGACTAGCGGGAGTACAGATACGCAGTATTTT.

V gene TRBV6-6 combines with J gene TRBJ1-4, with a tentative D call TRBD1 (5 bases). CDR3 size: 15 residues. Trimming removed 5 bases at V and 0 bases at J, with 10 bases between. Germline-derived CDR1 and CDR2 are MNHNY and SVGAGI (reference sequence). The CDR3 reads CASSATDPTNEKLFF. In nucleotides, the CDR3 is TGTGCCAGCAGTGCGACAGATCCAACTAATGAAAAACTGTTTTTT.

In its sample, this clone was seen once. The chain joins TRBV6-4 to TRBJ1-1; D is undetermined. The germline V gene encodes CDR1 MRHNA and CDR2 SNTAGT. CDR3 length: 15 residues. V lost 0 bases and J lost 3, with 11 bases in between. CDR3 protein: CASSDSVRRDTEAFF. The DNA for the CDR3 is TGTGCCAGCAGTGACTCAGTCAGACGGGACACTGAAGCTTTCTTT.

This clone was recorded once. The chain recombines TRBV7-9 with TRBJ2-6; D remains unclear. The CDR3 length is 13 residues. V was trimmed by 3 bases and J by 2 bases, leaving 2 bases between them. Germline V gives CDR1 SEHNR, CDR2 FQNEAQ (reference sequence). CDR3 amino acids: CASSFPGANVLTF. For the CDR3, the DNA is TGTGCCAGCAGCTTCCCTGGGGCCAACGTCCTGACTTTC.

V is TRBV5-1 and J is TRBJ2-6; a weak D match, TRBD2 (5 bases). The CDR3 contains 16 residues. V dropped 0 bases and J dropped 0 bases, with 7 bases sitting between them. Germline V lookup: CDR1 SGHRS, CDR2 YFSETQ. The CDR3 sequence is CASSLGGFSGANVLTF. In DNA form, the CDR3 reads TGCGCCAGCAGCTTGGGAGGGTTCTCTGGGGCCAACGTCCTGACTTTC.

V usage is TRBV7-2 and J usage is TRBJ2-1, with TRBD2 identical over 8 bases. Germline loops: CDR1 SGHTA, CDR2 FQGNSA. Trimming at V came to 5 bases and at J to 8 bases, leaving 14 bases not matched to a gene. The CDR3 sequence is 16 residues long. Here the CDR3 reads CASSPPRGGNVDEQFF. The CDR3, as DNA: TGTGCCAGCAGCCCCCCACGGGGGGGGAACGTCGATGAGCAGTTCTTC.

CDR3 nucleotide sequence: TGTGCCAGCGTCCGGGGCAGGCAAGAGACCCAGTACTTC. This codes for CASVRGRQETQYF. V is TRBV19 and J is TRBJ2-5; D is perhaps TRBD1 or TRBD2 (5 bases each). Deletions cut 9 bases from V and 2 bases from J, with 13 bases between. In germline, CDR1 is LNHDA, CDR2 SQIVND (reference sequence). The CDR3 extends over 13 amino acids.

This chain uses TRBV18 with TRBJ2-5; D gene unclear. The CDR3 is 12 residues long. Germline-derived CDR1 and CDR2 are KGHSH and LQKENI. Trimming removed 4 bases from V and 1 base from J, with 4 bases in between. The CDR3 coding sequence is TGTGCCAGCTCACAACTCCAAGAGACCCAGTACTTC. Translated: CASSQLQETQYF.

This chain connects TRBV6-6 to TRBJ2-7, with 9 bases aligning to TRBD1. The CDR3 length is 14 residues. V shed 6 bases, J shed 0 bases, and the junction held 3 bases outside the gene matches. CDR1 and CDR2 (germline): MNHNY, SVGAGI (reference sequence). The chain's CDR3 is CASSRTGASYEQYF. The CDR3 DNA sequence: TGTGCCAGCAGCCGGACAGGGGCCTCCTACGAGCAGTACTTC.

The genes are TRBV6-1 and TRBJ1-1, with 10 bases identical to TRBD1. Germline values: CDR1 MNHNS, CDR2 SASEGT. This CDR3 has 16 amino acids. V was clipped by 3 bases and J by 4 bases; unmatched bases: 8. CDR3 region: CASSEPGTGAGTEAFF. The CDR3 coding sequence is TGTGCCAGCAGTGAGCCCGGGACAGGGGCCGGCACTGAAGCTTTCTTT.

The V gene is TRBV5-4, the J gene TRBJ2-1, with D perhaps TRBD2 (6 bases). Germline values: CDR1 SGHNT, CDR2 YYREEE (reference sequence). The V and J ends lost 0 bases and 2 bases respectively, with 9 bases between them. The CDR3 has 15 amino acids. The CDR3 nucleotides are TGTGCCAGCAGCTTGGCAGCGGGTCCCTACAATGAGCAGTTCTTC. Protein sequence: CASSLAAGPYNEQFF. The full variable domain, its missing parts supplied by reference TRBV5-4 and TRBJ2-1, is ETGVTQSPTHLIKTRGQQVTLRCSSQSGHNTVSWYQQALGQGPQFIFQYYREEENGRGNFPPRFSGLQFPNYSSELNVNALELDDSALYLCASSLAAGPYNEQFFGPGTRLTVL.

CDR3 sequence reads: CASSPEIGQGGGYTF. The CDR3 DNA sequence: TGTGCCAGCAGCCCTGAAATTGGACAGGGTGGCGGCTACACCTTC. The chain carries TRBV7-9 and TRBJ1-2; 8 nucleotides line up with TRBD1. This CDR3 has 15 residues. Germline CDR1 reads SEHNR; CDR2 reads FQNEAQ (reference sequence). The V segment lost 5 bases and the J segment 8 bases; nucleotides outside the gene matches: 13.

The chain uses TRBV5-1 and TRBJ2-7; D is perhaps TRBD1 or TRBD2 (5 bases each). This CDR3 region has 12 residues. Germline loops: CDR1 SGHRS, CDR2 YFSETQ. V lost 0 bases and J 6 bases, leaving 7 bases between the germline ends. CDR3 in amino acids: CASSLGGVEQYF. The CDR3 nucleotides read TGCGCCAGCAGCTTGGGAGGGGTCGAGCAGTACTTC. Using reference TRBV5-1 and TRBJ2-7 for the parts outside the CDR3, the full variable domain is KAGVTQTPRYLIKTRGQQVTLSCSPISGHRSVSWYQQTPGQGLQFLFEYFSETQRNKGNFPGRFSGRQFSNSRSEMNVSTLELGDSALYLCASSLGGVEQYFGPGTRLTVT.

The CDR3, as DNA: TGTGCCACCAGCAGGACCGATACGCAGTATTTT. It codes for CATSRTDTQYF. The chain employs TRBV15 and TRBJ2-3; D is unclear. This CDR3 comprises 11 residues. Germline CDR1 LNHNV, CDR2 YYDKDF (reference sequence). Trimming shortened V by 3 bases and J by 6 bases, and 4 bases separated the two germline ends.

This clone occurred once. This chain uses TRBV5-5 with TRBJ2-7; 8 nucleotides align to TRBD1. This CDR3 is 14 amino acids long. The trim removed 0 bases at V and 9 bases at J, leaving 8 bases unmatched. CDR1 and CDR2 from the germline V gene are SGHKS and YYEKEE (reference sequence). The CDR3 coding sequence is TGTGCCAGCAGCTTGGAAGGACAGGGCCTCGGGCAGTACTTC. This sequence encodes CASSLEGQGLGQYF.

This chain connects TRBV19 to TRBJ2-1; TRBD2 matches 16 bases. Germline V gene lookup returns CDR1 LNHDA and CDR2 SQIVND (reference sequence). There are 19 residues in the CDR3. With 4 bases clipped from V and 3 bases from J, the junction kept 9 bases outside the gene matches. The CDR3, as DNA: TGTGCCAGTAGTACGGGACTAGCGGGAGGGATCGCAGGCTACAATGAGCAGTTCTTC. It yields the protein CASSTGLAGGIAGYNEQFF.

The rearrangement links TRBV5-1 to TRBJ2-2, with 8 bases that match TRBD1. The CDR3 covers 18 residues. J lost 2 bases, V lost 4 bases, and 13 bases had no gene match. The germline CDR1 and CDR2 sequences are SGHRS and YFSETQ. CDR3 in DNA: TGCGCCAGCAGCCGCCGGCCGACAGGGGATCAAAACACCGGGGAGCTGTTTTTT. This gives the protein CASSRRPTGDQNTGELFF.

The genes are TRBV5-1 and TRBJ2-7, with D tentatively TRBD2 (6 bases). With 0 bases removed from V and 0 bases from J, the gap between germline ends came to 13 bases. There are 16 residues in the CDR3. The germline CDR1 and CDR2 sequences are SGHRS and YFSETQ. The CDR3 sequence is CASSLGLADISYEQYF. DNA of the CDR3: TGCGCCAGCAGCTTGGGGTTAGCGGACATCTCCTACGAGCAGTACTTC.

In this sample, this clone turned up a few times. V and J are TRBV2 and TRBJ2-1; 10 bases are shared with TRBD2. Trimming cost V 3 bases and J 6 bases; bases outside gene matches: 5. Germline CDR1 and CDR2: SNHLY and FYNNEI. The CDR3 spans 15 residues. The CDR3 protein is CASSERTSGVNEQFF. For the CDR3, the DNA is TGTGCCAGCAGTGAGAGGACTAGCGGAGTCAATGAGCAGTTCTTC.